A selection of T cell receptor beta chains follows, all from one sample in a study of Graves' ophthalmopathy and Graves' hyperthyroidism. TCRdb used MiXCR to reprocess the multiplex PCR reads, holding one entry per CDR3 protein. Of almost 750,000 distinct CDR3 sequences in the sample, roughly two fifths were seen once. The sequenced material came from peripheral blood. Receptors were obtained from an adult man with Graves' ophthalmopathy. The CDR3 runs from the conserved cysteine through the conserved F or W. A D gene is named only where the DNA matches it firmly.

13,TRBV15,-,CATSSWAGEKLFF
15,TRBV10-3,-,CASSNNSPGWGGYTF
13,TRBV9,-,CASKTPGHTEAFF
14,TRBV2,-,CASSYRDQYYEQYF
16,TRBV5-4,-,CASSLGRRVDLETQYF
15,TRBV19,-,CASRRGGSFPYEQYF
13,TRBV2,TRBD1,CASPGQGGTEAFF
15,TRBV19,TRBD1,CASSPLSDRGYGYTF
16,TRBV24-1,TRBD1,CATVYMRTGPPGPQHF
15,TRBV7-9,-,CASSPLLSSSQPQHF
15,TRBV19,-,CASSIDSYGGYGYTF
14,TRBV2,-,CASSDVGALTEAFF
14,TRBV2,-,CASSVGDRLYEQYF
15,TRBV10-3,-,CAISARSTQGETQYF
15,TRBV20-1,TRBD1,CSAGKTGNSNQPQHF
16,TRBV10-3,-,CASSYDSRDRGNTIYF
15,TRBV7-2,-,CASSLVPPPGGELFF